This entry is about one T cell receptor beta chain. Per the study methods: Researchers report that nucleated cell counts were estimated from reference gene primer amplification. Data came from immunoSEQ multiplex PCR; TCRdb stores just in-frame clones and leaves some out. The DNA was the basis for D and trimming; V, J and clone size are from that table. The repertoire includes 15,000 to 20,000 clones, 85% to 90% of them detected once, and 15% to 20% sits in the top ten. The record originates from a study of blood T cell repertoires in COVID-19. Across the study: There were acute and convalescent COVID-19 samples, and they came from the United States, Italy and Spain. T cells, B-cell-depleted T cells, or PBMCs provided the cDNA or gDNA that served as material.

Germline-derived CDR1 and CDR2 are LGHNA and YSLEER. Trimming took 0 bases from V and 0 from J; bases not matched to a gene: 8. CDR3 length: 18 residues. Material for sequencing was peripheral blood. The TCR sequence derives from a human donor with active COVID-19. The donor label of this sample is uncertain. The chain joins TRBV4-3 to TRBJ2-5, with TRBD2 identical over 9 bases. CDR3 nucleotides: TGCGCCAGCAGCCAAGATACGAGCGGGGGGCCTTACCAAGAGACCCAGTACTTC. This sequence encodes CASSQDTSGGPYQETQYF.